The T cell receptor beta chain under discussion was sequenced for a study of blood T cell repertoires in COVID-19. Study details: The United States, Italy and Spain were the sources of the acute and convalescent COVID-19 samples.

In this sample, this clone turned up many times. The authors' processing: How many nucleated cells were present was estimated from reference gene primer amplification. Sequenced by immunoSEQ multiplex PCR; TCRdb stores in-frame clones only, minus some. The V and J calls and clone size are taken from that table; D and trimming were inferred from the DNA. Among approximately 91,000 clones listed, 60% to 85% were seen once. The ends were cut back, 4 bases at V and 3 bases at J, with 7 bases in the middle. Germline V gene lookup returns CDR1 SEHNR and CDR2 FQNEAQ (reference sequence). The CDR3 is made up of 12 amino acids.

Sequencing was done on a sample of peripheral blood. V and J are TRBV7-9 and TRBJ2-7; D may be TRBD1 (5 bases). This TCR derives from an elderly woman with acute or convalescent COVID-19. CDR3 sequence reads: CASSYGHYEQYF. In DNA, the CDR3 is TGTGCCAGCAGCTACGGACACTACGAGCAGTACTTC.